The text below deals with one T cell receptor beta chain. These data are taken from a study of blood T cell repertoires in COVID-19. Study overall: The origin of the acute and convalescent COVID-19 samples was the United States, Italy and Spain. The analysed material was cDNA or gDNA that came from T cells, B-cell-depleted T cells, or PBMCs.

The V gene's germline CDR1 is LNHDA and CDR2 SQIVND (reference sequence). The ends were cut back, 4 bases at V and 4 bases at J, with 8 bases in the middle. The CDR3 extends over 13 amino acids. In the study's own analysis: From reference gene primer amplification, estimates of nucleated cell counts were derived. Repertoires were generated with immunoSEQ multiplex PCR, while TCRdb's copy carries only in-frame clones and drops some. D and trimming were read from the DNA, whereas the V and J calls and clone size are those reported in that table. The table includes 85,000 to 130,000 clones, approximately 84% detected once.

The rearrangement uses TRBV19 and TRBJ1-5; a weak D match, TRBD1 (5 bases). The clonotype was recovered from a woman aged 60-75 years with acute or convalescent COVID-19. The sample consisted of peripheral blood. The CDR3 region is CASSKQVNQPQHF. The CDR3 DNA is TGTGCCAGTAGTAAACAGGTTAATCAGCCCCAGCATTTT. Filled out from reference TRBV19 and TRBJ1-5, the complete variable domain reads DGGITQSPKYLFRKEGQNVTLSCEQNLNHDAMYWYRQDPGQGLRLIYYSQIVNDFQKGDIAEGYSVSREKKESFPLTVTSAQKNPTAFYLCASSKQVNQPQHFGDGTRLSIL.